Listed below are T cell receptor beta chains from one sample, sequenced in a study of shared clonotypes between healthy human individuals. Clones were read by immunoSEQ multiplex PCR, and TCRdb kept only the in-frame ones, dropping some. In the table there are 2 million to 3 million clones, roughly 93% of which are singletons. Sequencing was carried out using naive CD4+ T cells from PBMCs. Receptors were obtained from a man between 18 and 35 years old in good health. Some clones in this sample may be carry-over from other donors' samples. Each CDR3 is given with its conserved first and last residue. The D gene is left open where the match is weak.

j_call,d_call,v_call,cdr3_aa
TRBJ1-4,NA,TRBV7-8,CASSTQKGVADEKLFF
TRBJ2-5,NA,TRBV6-5,CASSRGILGGETQYF
TRBJ2-3,TRBD2,TRBV5-4,CASSFPTSGKSSTQYF
TRBJ2-1,TRBD2,TRBV5-1,CASSLEASGRYNEQFF
TRBJ2-3,NA,TRBV28,CASSPPGSADTDTQYF
TRBJ1-1,NA,TRBV28,CASSPQRGISTEAFF
TRBJ2-7,TRBD2,TRBV27,CASSPGGRRGEQYF
TRBJ2-1,NA,TRBV4-1,CASSQGTPGEQFF
TRBJ2-7,NA,TRBV6-1,CASSEIRYEQYF
TRBJ2-3,TRBD1,TRBV9,CASSVQGASDTQYF
TRBJ1-1,NA,TRBV2,CASSVQGGSEAFF
TRBJ1-1,NA,TRBV5-1,CASSPRDPKYAEAFF
TRBJ2-7,TRBD1,TRBV5-5,CASSSTANQGALHEQYF
TRBJ2-2,NA,TRBV2,CASSPSSFRELFF
TRBJ2-1,TRBD2,TRBV14,CASSPRTSGLVSSYNEQFF
TRBJ2-4,TRBD2,TRBV28,CASRLAGGLAKNIQYF
TRBJ2-3,NA,TRBV7-9,CASRGAASRTDTQYF
TRBJ2-1,TRBD1,TRBV28,CASSSGITGGEQFF
TRBJ2-3,NA,TRBV18,CASSGQGTDTQYF
TRBJ2-1,TRBD1,TRBV19,CASTLGQGTRNEQFF
TRBJ1-2,TRBD1,TRBV7-2,CASSLNRGPNYGYTF
TRBJ1-5,NA,TRBV30,CAWSALGGSQPQHF
TRBJ1-3,NA,TRBV15,CATSAWELPSGNTIYF
TRBJ1-2,TRBD1,TRBV13,CASSPPGQGAVRNYGYTF
TRBJ2-1,NA,TRBV29-1,CSVTHRAPSYNEQFF
TRBJ1-2,NA,TRBV7-2,CASRPGSNYGYTF
TRBJ2-1,NA,TRBV9,CASSGQLEREQFF
TRBJ2-7,NA,TRBV6-6,CASRIDSYPTYEQYF
TRBJ2-1,NA,TRBV10-3,CAISEFRTTSNEQFF
TRBJ2-7,NA,TRBV9,CASSVASESSYEQYF
TRBJ1-4,TRBD1,TRBV28,CASSDTGGDFRKLFF
TRBJ2-7,TRBD1,TRBV5-1,CASSSGQVEQYF
TRBJ2-3,NA,TRBV7-2,CASLRGDLTDTQYF
TRBJ1-2,NA,TRBV2,CGGAEPGYGYTF
TRBJ2-2,NA,TRBV5-1,CASSSTSNTGELFF
TRBJ1-2,TRBD1,TRBV7-6,CASSSSPRDSYGYTF
TRBJ2-1,TRBD1,TRBV2,CASRGQGAYNEQFF
TRBJ2-1,NA,TRBV30,CAWGNGGYSYNEQFF
TRBJ1-4,TRBD1,TRBV5-6,CASSSRDRFNEKLFF
TRBJ1-1,NA,TRBV11-2,CASSPARGSPTEAFF
TRBJ1-2,NA,TRBV11-2,CASSLDRVLSRGGFGYTF
TRBJ1-5,TRBD1,TRBV2,CASSPRQGNNQPQHF
TRBJ1-5,TRBD1,TRBV2,CASSPDRGGQPQHF
TRBJ2-3,NA,TRBV27,CASSSDGLSTDTQYF
TRBJ2-3,TRBD2,TRBV29-1,CSSGGRGTDTQYF
TRBJ2-1,NA,TRBV29-1,CSVGGQSSYNEQFF
TRBJ2-1,NA,TRBV7-2,CASSRSRNVEQFF
TRBJ1-4,TRBD1,TRBV4-3,CASSQDVKGATNEKLFF
TRBJ2-5,NA,TRBV7-2,CASSPGGGAKTQYF
TRBJ2-1,NA,TRBV28,CASHPIGGLYNEQFF
TRBJ1-4,NA,TRBV14,CASSQTPAGELFF
TRBJ1-4,NA,TRBV5-1,CASSSTPSNEKLFF
TRBJ1-1,NA,TRBV10-1,CASSENGGRTEAFF
TRBJ2-7,NA,TRBV18,CASSQAGRSYEQYF
TRBJ2-7,TRBD2,TRBV4-1,CASSHPSGKYEQYF